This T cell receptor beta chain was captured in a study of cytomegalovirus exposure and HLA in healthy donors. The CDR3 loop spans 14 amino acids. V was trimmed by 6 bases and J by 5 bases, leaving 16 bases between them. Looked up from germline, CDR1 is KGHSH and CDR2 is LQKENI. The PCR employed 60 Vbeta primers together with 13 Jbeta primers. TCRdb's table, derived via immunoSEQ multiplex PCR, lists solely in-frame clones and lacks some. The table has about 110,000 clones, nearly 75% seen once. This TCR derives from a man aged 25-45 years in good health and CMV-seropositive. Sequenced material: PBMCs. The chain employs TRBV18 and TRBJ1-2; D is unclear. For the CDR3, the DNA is TGTGCCAGCTCGCCGGGGTCGCCGGGGTATGGCTACACCTTC. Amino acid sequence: CASSPGSPGYGYTF.